This T cell receptor (beta chain) was sequenced in a study of blood T cell repertoires in COVID-19. Study-level information: COVID-19 samples, acute and convalescent, were from the United States, Italy and Spain. In each case, the material was cDNA or gDNA derived from T cells, B-cell-depleted T cells, or PBMCs.

This clone was seen a single time. As handled by the study authors: Reference gene primer amplification yielded estimated nucleated cell counts. Profiled with immunoSEQ multiplex PCR; TCRdb holds only in-frame clones, not every one. V, J and clone size are taken as reported in that table, and D and trimming were inferred from the DNA itself. The sample has almost 250,000 clones; roughly 86% are singletons. There are 15 residues in the CDR3. Germline-derived CDR1 and CDR2 are LGHNA and YSLEER. V gave up 4 bases and J gave up 5 bases; unmatched junction bases: 7. Sequenced: peripheral blood. The source is a woman in her sixties or seventies who had recovered from COVID-19. This chain links TRBV4-3 with TRBJ2-2; 7 nucleotides agree with TRBD2. The CDR3 region is CASSPRGGGTGELFF. CDR3 in DNA: TGCGCCAGCAGCCCCCGGGGCGGGGGAACCGGGGAGCTGTTTTTT.